The rows below give T cell receptor beta chains drawn from one sample of a study of human T cells and chemical hapten exposure. TCRdb passed the RACE reads through MiXCR, listing each CDR3 protein once. The sample gives around 380,000 distinct CDR3 sequences, 4.5% to 5.5% of which show up once; around 8% is in the top ten. The specimen was whole blood, collected in connection with sensitization to the hapten diphenylcyclopropenone (DPC). The receptors were gathered from a woman between 18 and 30 years old with alopecia areata. Some clones in this sample may be carry-over from other donors' samples. Both conserved end residues are part of each CDR3. A D gene is named only where the DNA matches it firmly. Clone size is not always given. Where it is, it says once, few, many or a class for expanded clones.

many	-	TRBV6-6	TRBJ1-6	TGTGCCAGCAGCCTCGGAGGGTCGAATTCACCCCTCCACTTT	CASSLGGSNSPLHF
many	-	TRBV23-1	TRBJ1-5	TGCGCCAGCAGTCACCTGCCCCATAGCAATCAGCCCCAGCATTTT	CASSHLPHSNQPQHF
-	TRBD1	TRBV28	TRBJ2-3	TGTGCCAGCACTTCAGGGGGCCCCACAGATACGCAGTATTTT	CASTSGGPTDTQYF
-	TRBD1	TRBV12-3/TRBV12-4	TRBJ1-2	TGTGCCAGCAGTTCCGGGACAGGGGAAGGGTATGGCTACACCTTC	CASSSGTGEGYGYTF
-	TRBD1	TRBV10-3	TRBJ2-7	TGTGCCATCAGTGGGACCCGGGACAGAAACTACGAGCAGTACTTC	CAISGTRDRNYEQYF
few	TRBD2	TRBV12-3/TRBV12-4	TRBJ2-3	TGTGCCAGCAGCCCCAGGGCTAGCGGGGGGCCCACAGATACGCAGTATTTT	CASSPRASGGPTDTQYF
many	TRBD2	TRBV28	TRBJ2-7	TGTGCCAGCAGTTTCTGGACGGGTCAGGGGACTAGCCCCTACGAGCAGTACTTC	CASSFWTGQGTSPYEQYF
few	TRBD1	TRBV6-6	TRBJ2-7	TGTGCCAGCAAAAAGACAGGGGGAACCTACGAGCAGTACTTC	CASKKTGGTYEQYF
-	TRBD1	TRBV2	TRBJ2-3	TGTGCCAGTGACCGGGACAGGGACACAGATACGCAGTATTTT	CASDRDRDTDTQYF
-	-	TRBV29-1	TRBJ2-7	TGCAGCGTTGAAGGATGGGACGGTGCCTACGAGCAGTACTTC	CSVEGWDGAYEQYF
few	TRBD1	TRBV28	TRBJ2-2	TGTGCCAGCAGTTTATGGGGGACAGGGGACACCGGGGAGCTGTTTTTT	CASSLWGTGDTGELFF
many	TRBD1	TRBV20-1	TRBJ2-7	TGCAGTGCTAGAGCCGAGGGAAGGGGGCAGATCGAGCAGTACTTC	CSARAEGRGQIEQYF
few	-	TRBV12-3/TRBV12-4	TRBJ1-3	TGTGCCAGCACCACAAGAGATCGTGGCACCATATATTTT	CASTTRDRGTIYF
many	TRBD1	TRBV20-1	TRBJ1-2	TGCAGTGCTAGCACCGTACAGAGGACAGGAAACTATGGCTACACCTTC	CSASTVQRTGNYGYTF
many	-	TRBV28	TRBJ1-1	TGTGCCAGCAGTTTGTCAGGGAACTTGGACACTGAAGCTTTCTTT	CASSLSGNLDTEAFF
-	-	TRBV24-1	TRBJ1-2	TGTGCCATCGCGGACGAGAAATATGGCTACACCTTC	CAIADEKYGYTF
few	-	TRBV14	TRBJ2-7	TGTGCCAGCAGCCGAGGCGGCCTCTCCTACGAGCAGTACTTC	CASSRGGLSYEQYF
-	TRBD1	TRBV20-1	TRBJ2-7	TGCAGTGCTAGTTCGGTGGCAGGGGGCATCCACGAGCAGTACTTC	CSASSVAGGIHEQYF
-	-	TRBV4-2	TRBJ1-1	TGTGCCAGCAGCCTACCAGAGAACACTGAAGCTTTCTTT	CASSLPENTEAFF
many	TRBD1	TRBV9	TRBJ2-7	TGTGCCAGCAGCGCGCAAGGACAGGGCTACGAGCAGTACTTC	CASSAQGQGYEQYF
many	-	TRBV7-9	TRBJ1-5	TGTGCCAGCACCTTATGGGCAGGGAGAGATAGCAATCAGCCCCAGCATTTT	CASTLWAGRDSNQPQHF
many	TRBD2	TRBV20-1	TRBJ2-5	TGCAGTGCTAGAGATGGGAGCGGGGGTGAGACCCAGTACTTC	CSARDGSGGETQYF
-	TRBD1	TRBV28	TRBJ2-5	TGTGCCAGCAGTCCGGGACAGGCCCAAGAGACCCAGTACTTC	CASSPGQAQETQYF
many	-	TRBV6-1	TRBJ1-2	TGTGCCTTAGGCAGGCCTGGCTACACCTTC	CALGRPGYTF
many	-	TRBV3-1	TRBJ1-2	TGTGCCAGCAGCCAAGAGTGGCCTTTGGGACCCTATGGCTACACCTTC	CASSQEWPLGPYGYTF
-	-	TRBV7-2	TRBJ2-3	TGTGCCAGCAGCCGCGACTCTCTCTCAGATACGCAGTATTTT	CASSRDSLSDTQYF
few	TRBD2	TRBV6-2/TRBV6-3	TRBJ2-1	TGTGCCAGTGGAGGACTAGCGGACAATGAGCAGTTCTTC	CASGGLADNEQFF
-	TRBD1	TRBV5-1	TRBJ1-1	TGCGCCAGCAGTCCCGGGACAGTGATGAACACTGAAGCTTTCTTT	CASSPGTVMNTEAFF
many	-	TRBV24-1	TRBJ2-3	TGTGCCACCAGAGGACTCGACACAGATACGCAGTATTTT	CATRGLDTDTQYF